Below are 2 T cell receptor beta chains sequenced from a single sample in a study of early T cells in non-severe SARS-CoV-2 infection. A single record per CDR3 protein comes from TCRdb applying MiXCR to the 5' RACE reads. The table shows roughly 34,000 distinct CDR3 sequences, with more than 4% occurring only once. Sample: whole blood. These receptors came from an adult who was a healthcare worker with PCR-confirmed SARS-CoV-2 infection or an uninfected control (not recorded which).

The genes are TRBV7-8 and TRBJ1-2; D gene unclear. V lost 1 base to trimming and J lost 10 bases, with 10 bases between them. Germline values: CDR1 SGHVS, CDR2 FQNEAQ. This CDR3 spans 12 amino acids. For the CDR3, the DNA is TGTGCCAGCAGCTTAGACATTTGGTCCTACACCTTC. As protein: CASSLDIWSYTF.

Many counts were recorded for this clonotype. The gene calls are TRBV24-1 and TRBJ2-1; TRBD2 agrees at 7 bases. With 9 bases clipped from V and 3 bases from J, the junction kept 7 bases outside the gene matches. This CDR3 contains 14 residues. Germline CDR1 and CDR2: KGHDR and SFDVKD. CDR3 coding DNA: TGTGCCACCTCTAGCGGAAAGGACTACAATGAGCAGTTCTTC. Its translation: CATSSGKDYNEQFF.